Following are 14 T cell receptor beta chains from one sample sequenced in a study of cytomegalovirus exposure and HLA in healthy donors. Primers for the PCR totalled 60 Vbeta and 13 Jbeta. Repertoires were generated with immunoSEQ multiplex PCR, while TCRdb's copy carries only in-frame clones and drops some. Of 150,000 to 200,000 clones listed, about 81% are singletons. The sample taken for sequencing was PBMCs. Receptors originate from a man between 18 and 29 years old in good health and CMV-seronegative.

The chain couples TRBV5-1 to TRBJ2-7; 7 bases align to TRBD1. From germline, CDR1 is SGHRS and CDR2 YFSETQ. J lost 4 bases, V lost 0 bases, and 4 bases had no gene match. CDR3 length equals 14 residues. The CDR3 loop is CASSLDRGVYEQYF. CDR3 nucleotide sequence: TGCGCCAGCAGCTTGGACAGGGGAGTTTACGAGCAGTACTTC. Full variable domain (remainder filled in from reference TRBV5-1 and TRBJ2-7): KAGVTQTPRYLIKTRGQQVTLSCSPISGHRSVSWYQQTPGQGLQFLFEYFSETQRNKGNFPGRFSGRQFSNSRSEMNVSTLELGDSALYLCASSLDRGVYEQYFGPGTRLTVT.

Remarks on this clone: Other DNA sequences within the sample encode an identical CDR3. The CDR3 region has the DNA TGTGCCAGCAGTCCCTATAGCAATCAGCCCCAGCATTTT. Its protein product is CASSPYSNQPQHF. V and J are TRBV6-5 and TRBJ1-5, with unresolved D. Germline CDR1 and CDR2: MNHEY and SVGAGI. Trimming left V 5 bases short and J 0 bases short, with 5 bases between. The CDR3 is 13 residues long.

This rearrangement joins TRBV19 to TRBJ2-7; 8 bases agree with TRBD1. The trim removed 4 bases at V and 6 bases at J, leaving 5 bases unmatched. The germline V gene has CDR1 LNHDA and CDR2 SQIVND (reference sequence). This CDR3 has 13 residues. The CDR3 here is CASSTGTGGEQYF. In nucleotides, the CDR3 is TGTGCCAGTAGTACCGGGACAGGTGGCGAGCAGTACTTC.

This clone was seen only a few times. This chain joins TRBV4-3 and TRBJ2-1; 7 bases are shared with TRBD2. Germline CDR1 LGHNA, CDR2 YSLEER. J gave up 9 bases and V 4 bases, and 12 bases lay outside the gene matches. The CDR3 totals 15 residues. DNA of the CDR3: TGCGCCAGCAGCCGAGAAAGTTGGAGGGAGGGTGAGCAGTTCTTC. Protein: CASSRESWREGEQFF.

The chain has TRBV25-1 and TRBJ2-2; the D is unclear. The germline V and J ends were trimmed by 5 bases and 5 bases, with 6 bases remaining between them. This CDR3 comprises 12 residues. Germline CDR1 and CDR2: MGHDK and SYGVNS. This chain's CDR3 is CASSPQTGELFF. CDR3 nucleotide sequence: TGTGCCAGCAGTCCCCAAACCGGGGAGCTGTTTTTT.

The rearrangement joins TRBV7-9 to TRBJ2-2, with D possibly matching TRBD2 (5 bases). Germline loops: CDR1 SEHNR, CDR2 FQNEAQ (reference sequence). With 5 bases removed from V and 5 bases from J, the gap between germline ends came to 15 bases. This CDR3 has 15 amino acids. Here the CDR3 DNA reads TGTGCCAGCAGCCCCTTTCGGACTTCTACCGGGGAGCTGTTTTTT. Translated: CASSPFRTSTGELFF.

The chain recombines TRBV7-2 with TRBJ2-1; 9 bases align to TRBD1. V shed 1 base, J shed 7 bases, and the junction held 5 bases outside the gene matches. CDR3 size: 15 residues. CDR1 is SGHTA and CDR2 is FQGNSA in the germline V gene. The CDR3 DNA sequence: TGTGCCAGCAGCTTAGACGGGACAGGGAGGAATGAGCAGTTCTTC. Amino acids: CASSLDGTGRNEQFF. The full variable domain, with the rest looked up from reference TRBV7-2 and TRBJ2-1, is GAGVSQSPSNKVTEKGKDVELRCDPISGHTALYWYRQSLGQGLEFLIYFQGNSAPDKSGLPSDRFSAERTGGSVSTLTIQRTQQEDSAVYLCASSLDGTGRNEQFFGPGTRLTVL.

The chain combines TRBV14 with TRBJ1-2; no clear D gene. V gave up 1 base and J gave up 2 bases, with 11 bases separating them. Germline CDR1 is SGHDN and CDR2 is FVKESK. This CDR3 has 15 amino acids. The CDR3 sequence is CASSQAQTTNYGYTF. The CDR3 region has the DNA TGTGCCAGCAGCCAAGCCCAGACTACCAACTATGGCTACACCTTC.

This clone was detected only a few times. V and J are TRBV27 and TRBJ1-5, with a possible D match to TRBD1 (6 bases). The V end was cut by 3 bases, the J end by 3 bases, with 12 bases between. CDR1 and CDR2 from the germline V gene are MNHEY and SMNVEV (reference sequence). The CDR3 consists of 15 residues. CDR3 sequence: CASSFNRDLNQPQHF. CDR3 in DNA: TGTGCCAGCAGTTTCAACAGGGACCTCAATCAGCCCCAGCATTTT.

V usage is TRBV5-4 and J usage is TRBJ2-1; 7 bases are shared with TRBD2. The V gene's germline CDR1 is SGHNT and CDR2 YYREEE (reference sequence). This CDR3 comprises 13 residues. V was pared by 4 bases and J by 6 bases, with 4 bases of the junction left unmatched. CDR3: CASSGTIGNEQFF. The CDR3 DNA reads TGTGCCAGCAGCGGGACTATCGGCAATGAGCAGTTCTTC.

The table lists this clone with a few counts. Here the CDR3 DNA reads TGTGCCAGCAGTCTTCGGACTCCACTTGCCGGGGAGCTGTTTTTT. It specifies CASSLRTPLAGELFF. The chain joins TRBV6-5 to TRBJ2-2; D perhaps matches TRBD2 (5 bases). CDR3 size: 15 residues. Between the trimmed V and J ends, which lost 5 bases and 6 bases, there was a span of 16 bases. Looked up from germline, CDR1 is MNHEY and CDR2 is SVGAGI.

J is TRBJ1-4 and V is TRBV5-1; 8 bases align to TRBD1. Germline lookup yields CDR1 SGHRS and CDR2 YFSETQ. The CDR3 is made up of 14 amino acids. The ends lost 3 bases at V and 10 bases at J; junction bases unmatched: 8. The CDR3 nucleotides are TGCGCCAGCAGCTCCGGACAGGGTGGTGGAAAACTGTTTTTT. The encoded protein is CASSSGQGGGKLFF.

This chain links TRBV12-5 with TRBJ1-2; D is uncertain. This CDR3 region has 14 residues. Germline CDR1 LGHNT, CDR2 FRNRAP. Trimming pared 4 bases from V and 4 bases from J, leaving 13 bases between. The CDR3, as DNA: TGTGCTAGTGGTTCCCCCCGGGTACTCTATGGCTACACCTTC. Its protein is CASGSPRVLYGYTF.

The genes are TRBV6-1 and TRBJ2-7; 8 bases line up with TRBD1. The V gene's germline CDR1 is MNHNS and CDR2 SASEGT. The length of the CDR3 is 13 residues. The V segment lost 6 bases and the J segment 4 bases; nucleotides outside the gene matches: 5. This CDR3 reads CASSRDRTYEQYF. The CDR3 DNA sequence: TGTGCCAGCAGCAGGGACAGGACTTACGAGCAGTACTTC.